This is a list of T cell receptor beta chains from one sample in a study of blood T cells in healthy people across ages. MiXCR, run by TCRdb on the 5' RACE reads, gives a single entry per CDR3 protein. The data show roughly 800,000 distinct CDR3 sequences, 25% seen once. This same sample was also taken into another study, of T cells of mothers and their children.

Sequenced input: blood. Receptor source: a boy between 5 and 17 years old in good health. Both conserved end residues are part of each CDR3. The order of the fields is V gene, J gene, D gene, clone size, CDR3 DNA, CDR3 protein. The D gene is left open where the match is weak. Size tells how often a clone was seen (once, few, many) or the class of an expanded clone, and some rows leave it out.

TRBV5-1	TRBJ2-1	TRBD2	.	TGCGCCAGCAGGGAGAGCGGGATGAATGAGCAGTTCTTC	CASRESGMNEQFF
TRBV28	TRBJ1-4	.	.	TGTGCCACCTCACCGGTGGCTAGAGAAAAACTGTTTTTT	CATSPVAREKLFF
TRBV28	TRBJ2-1	TRBD2	.	TGTGCCAGCAGTTTATACGGGGGGGGAGGGGTCAATGAGCAGTTCTTC	CASSLYGGGGVNEQFF
TRBV2	TRBJ2-5	.	.	TGTGCCAGACAGAGGATCCTACAAGAGACCCAGTACTTC	CARQRILQETQYF
TRBV30	TRBJ2-1	TRBD1	.	TGTGCCTGGAGTTGGGCAGGGGGCAATGAGCAGTTCTTC	CAWSWAGGNEQFF
TRBV28	TRBJ2-3	.	many	TGTGCCAGCACCCCGGGACTCAGCACAGATACGCAGTATTTT	CASTPGLSTDTQYF
TRBV28	TRBJ2-5	TRBD2	.	TGTGCCAGCAGTTTGAACGGGAGGGCCGGGGAGACCCAGTACTTC	CASSLNGRAGETQYF
TRBV5-1	TRBJ2-1	TRBD2	.	TGCGCCAGCAGCTCCGAGGTGGGAGGGTGGAATGAGCAGTTCTTC	CASSSEVGGWNEQFF
TRBV9	TRBJ2-1	TRBD2	many	TGTGCCAGCAGCGTAGGACTAGCGGGAGGCAATTCGGTATACAATGAGCAGTTCTTC	CASSVGLAGGNSVYNEQFF
TRBV5-6	TRBJ2-7	.	.	TGTGCCAGCAGCCAATGGTTGAGGACAGCCTACGAGCAGTACTTC	CASSQWLRTAYEQYF
TRBV14	TRBJ1-4	.	.	TGTGCCAGCAACCCACGCAGGGGCTCTAATGAAAAACTGTTTTTT	CASNPRRGSNEKLFF
TRBV27	TRBJ2-5	TRBD2	few	TGTGCCCGGACTAGCGGGAGGGCGGGAGAGACCCAGTACTTC	CARTSGRAGETQYF
TRBV18	TRBJ2-1	TRBD1	.	TGTGCCAGCTCACCTCCCGCGACAGGGGGCTACAATGAGCAGTTCTTC	CASSPPATGGYNEQFF
TRBV7-9	TRBJ1-4	.	.	TGTGCCAGCAGCTTTTGGGGTGAAAAACTGTTTTTT	CASSFWGEKLFF
TRBV18	TRBJ1-1	.	.	TGTGCCAGCTCACCAATCACGGGCACTGAAGCTTTCTTT	CASSPITGTEAFF
TRBV11-2	TRBJ2-1	TRBD2	.	TGTGCCAGCAGGCGGACTAGCGGGGGGAGCTCCTACAATGGGCAGTTCTTC	CASRRTSGGSSYNGQFF
TRBV6-1	TRBJ1-5	TRBD1	.	TGTGCCAGCAGTCCCGGGACAGGGGGGTTAAATCAGCCCCAGCATTTT	CASSPGTGGLNQPQHF
TRBV12-3/TRBV12-4	TRBJ2-2	.	many	TGTGCCAGCAGTTTGGGGGCCGGGGAGCTGTTTTTT	CASSLGAGELFF
TRBV29-1	TRBJ1-2	.	.	TGCAGCGTTGAATTGGCGGGGAACTATGGCTACACCTTC	CSVELAGNYGYTF
TRBV6-5	TRBJ1-5	TRBD1	.	TGTGCCACCAGTACAGGGGGCAATCAGCCCCAGCATTTT	CATSTGGNQPQHF
TRBV25-1	TRBJ1-4	.	.	TGTGCCAGCAAAGGGCGTGAAAAACTGTTTTTT	CASKGREKLFF
TRBV6-2/TRBV6-3	TRBJ2-1	TRBD2	few	TGTGCCAGCAGTATTAGCGGGGGGGCCGATGAGCAGTTCTTC	CASSISGGADEQFF
TRBV10-3	TRBJ2-1	TRBD1	.	TGTGCCATCAGTCCCGGGACAGAGTCCTCCTACAATGAGCAGTTCTTC	CAISPGTESSYNEQFF
TRBV27	TRBJ2-7	.	.	TGTGCCAGCAACATCAGGAGAACCTACGAGCAGTACTTC	CASNIRRTYEQYF
TRBV4-3	TRBJ2-7	TRBD1	.	TGCGCCAGCAGCCGGGACAGGGTAGCTCTCCCCTACGAGCAGTACTTC	CASSRDRVALPYEQYF
TRBV6-1	TRBJ2-6	.	.	TGTGCCAGCAGTGTACAGTTCCTGAACTCTGGGGCCAACGTCCTGACTTTC	CASSVQFLNSGANVLTF
TRBV6-1	TRBJ1-4	.	few	TGTGCCAGCGGCGGTATCGCAACTAATGAAAAACTGTTTTTT	CASGGIATNEKLFF
TRBV5-1	TRBJ2-6	.	few	TGCGCCAGCAGCTTGGTCGAGGGAGCCTGGGCCAACGTCCTGACTTTC	CASSLVEGAWANVLTF
TRBV7-3	TRBJ1-1	.	few	TGTGCCAGCAGCTTAACGGCAGGGAAAAACACTGAAGCTTTCTTT	CASSLTAGKNTEAFF
TRBV6-5	TRBJ2-7	.	.	TGTGCCAGCTCGTCCCACAGCCCCTCCGGGTACGAGCAGTACTTC	CASSSHSPSGYEQYF
TRBV20-1	TRBJ1-5	.	few	TGCAGTGCTAGATCCGGAACGGGGGATCAGCCCCAGCATTTT	CSARSGTGDQPQHF
TRBV27	TRBJ2-7	.	few	TGTGCCAGCAGTCCGCTAAAGGCAGGGCGACCCTACGAGCAGTACTTC	CASSPLKAGRPYEQYF
TRBV7-7	TRBJ2-1	.	.	TGTGCTAGCAGCCCAAGAGGAGACTACAATGAGCAGTTCTTC	CASSPRGDYNEQFF
TRBV4-1	TRBJ2-3	TRBD2	few	TGCGCCAGCAGACCTAGCGGGGCGGCAGATACGCAGTATTTT	CASRPSGAADTQYF
TRBV7-2	TRBJ1-1	.	.	TGTGCCAGCAGCTTCCGGCAGGGCACTGAAGCTTTCTTT	CASSFRQGTEAFF
TRBV7-2	TRBJ2-1	.	few	TGTGCCAGCAGCTGGAGCGCTAGTGAGCAGTTCTTC	CASSWSASEQFF
TRBV2	TRBJ1-2	TRBD1	.	TGTGCCAGCAGGCGACAGGGGGCGGTCGGCTACACCTTC	CASRRQGAVGYTF
TRBV27	TRBJ1-4	TRBD1	few	TGTGCCAGCAGTTTTGACAGGGGGCGAGAAAAACTGTTTTTT	CASSFDRGREKLFF
TRBV4-1	TRBJ2-7	TRBD2	few	TGCGCCAGCAGCCAAGATGGCGGGAGGGCCGGGCAGTACTTC	CASSQDGGRAGQYF
TRBV7-3	TRBJ2-7	TRBD1	few	TGTGCCAGCAGCTACGACGCACCGGGACAGGGGTACGAGCAGTACTTC	CASSYDAPGQGYEQYF
TRBV30	TRBJ2-3	.	.	TGTGCCTGGAGAGGCCCCCAAGGGGCCCCAGATACGCAGTATTTT	CAWRGPQGAPDTQYF
TRBV10-3	TRBJ2-7	.	few	TGTGCCATCAGTGAGACAGGTCCCTACGAGCAGTACTTC	CAISETGPYEQYF
TRBV7-9	TRBJ2-5	.	.	TGTGCCAGCAGCTCCATTGTTGGTAGGGAGACCCAGTACTTC	CASSSIVGRETQYF
TRBV14	TRBJ1-3	TRBD1	.	TGTGCCAGCAGCCCGGGACAGATCATCGGAAACACCATATATTTT	CASSPGQIIGNTIYF
TRBV7-9	TRBJ1-4	.	.	TGTGCCAGCAGCTTAGCTACAGGGCATAATGAAAAACTGTTTTTT	CASSLATGHNEKLFF
TRBV29-1	TRBJ1-1	.	few	TGCAGCGTTGACCGCGAGGGGTTCCGGATGAACACTGAAGCTTTCTTT	CSVDREGFRMNTEAFF
TRBV2	TRBJ2-5	TRBD2	.	TGTGCCAGCAGGGAGCGGGAGTACGGAGAGACCCAGTACTTC	CASREREYGETQYF
TRBV27	TRBJ2-7	.	few	TGTACCAGCAGTGAGGGGACAATGATGTACGAGCAGTACTTC	CTSSEGTMMYEQYF
TRBV5-5	TRBJ2-1	.	.	TGTGCCAGCAGCTCTATCAATGAGCAGTTCTTC	CASSSINEQFF
TRBV12-3/TRBV12-4	TRBJ2-3	TRBD2	.	TGTGCCAGTCTAGCGGGCGAACCCACAGATACGCAGTATTTT	CASLAGEPTDTQYF
TRBV7-9	TRBJ2-7	.	few	TGTGCCAGCAGCTTATCTTATAGCGCCGACGAGCAGTACTTC	CASSLSYSADEQYF
TRBV6-5	TRBJ2-7	TRBD2	.	TGTGCCAGCAGTTACAGTAGCGGGGGAACCTACGAGCAGTACTTC	CASSYSSGGTYEQYF
TRBV4-3	TRBJ2-6	.	.	TGCGCCAGCAGCCACGGGGCAGGGGCCAACGTCCTGACTTTC	CASSHGAGANVLTF